Below are 28 T cell receptor beta chains sequenced from a single sample in a study of T cell repertoires in cytomegalovirus infection. TCRdb recomputed calls from the reads with MiXCR, one row per CDR3 protein. The sample carries roughly 280,000 distinct CDR3 sequences, roughly an eighth recorded once. The sequencing sample was made of PBMCs. The source is a human donor in good health (CMV status not recorded). Some clones in this sample may be carry-over from other donors' samples.

This clonotype was picked up a small number of times. This chain connects TRBV6-1 to TRBJ2-1; perhaps TRBD2 as D (5 bases). The CDR3 is made up of 15 amino acids. Germline V gene sequence: CDR1 MNHNS, CDR2 SASEGT. V dropped 5 bases and J dropped 12 bases, with 23 bases sitting between them. The CDR3 DNA follows: TGTGCCAGCAGTTTTTTAGTTTCGGGGAGCTGGGGGCAGTTCTTC. It yields the protein CASSFLVSGSWGQFF.

This clonotype showed up many times. This sequence joins TRBV7-9 and TRBJ2-7; TRBD2 matches at 9 bases. The germline V gene has CDR1 SEHNR and CDR2 FQNEAQ (reference sequence). After removal of 0 bases from V and 3 bases from J, the junction contained 3 bases not matched to a gene. The length of the CDR3 is 15 residues. The chain's CDR3 is CASSLASGGLYEQYF. The CDR3 region has the DNA TGTGCCAGCAGCTTAGCTAGCGGGGGCCTCTACGAGCAGTACTTC.

Only one count was recorded for this clonotype. The germline gene is not matched at one end of the junction; a read error may be the cause. V and J are TRBV7-4 and TRBJ2-1, with TRBD1 matching 7 bases. The CDR3 has 15 amino acids. CDR1 and CDR2 from the germline V gene are SGHVT and SQSDAQ. The CDR3 sequence: CASSLVRGLYSEQFF. CDR3 sequence (DNA): TGTGCCAGCAGCTTAGTAAGGGGGCTATACAGTGAGCAGTTCTTC. The full variable domain, in which reference TRBV7-4 and TRBJ2-1 provide the parts outside the CDR3, is GAGVSQSPRYKVAKRGRDVALRCDSISGHVTLYWYRQTLGQGSEVLTYSQSDAQRDKSGRPSGRFSAERPERSVSTLKIQRTEQGDSAVYLCASSLVRGLYSEQFFGPGTRLTVL.

This clonotype was seen more than once but under ten times. This sequence joins TRBV12-3 or TRBV12-4 and TRBJ1-1; TRBD1 matches 7 bases. With 3 bases clipped from V and 4 bases from J, the junction kept 5 bases outside the gene matches. The CDR3 consists of 14 residues. CDR3 sequence (DNA): TGTGCCAGCAGTTTGTTCGACAGGGCCACTGAAGCTTTCTTT. Translating it yields CASSLFDRATEAFF.

Ten or more counts support this clonotype. The J gene is TRBJ2-2, the V gene TRBV7-9; possible D gene TRBD1, 6 bases. V was cut by 3 bases and J by 6 bases, with 8 bases left in between. This CDR3 spans 13 amino acids. Per germline, CDR1 SEHNR and CDR2 FQNEAQ (reference sequence). The CDR3 reads CASSFTGPGELFF. The CDR3, as DNA: TGTGCCAGCAGCTTCACAGGGCCCGGGGAGCTGTTTTTT.

This clonotype has a handful of counts. This chain links TRBV29-1 with TRBJ2-1, with 12 bases fitting TRBD2. Trimming cost V 1 base and J 9 bases; bases outside gene matches: 4. The length of the CDR3 is 14 residues. Germline V lookup: CDR1 SQVTM, CDR2 ANQGSEA. CDR3 sequence reads: CSVEGLAGVGEQFF. The CDR3 bases are TGCAGCGTTGAAGGACTAGCGGGAGTCGGTGAGCAGTTCTTC.

This clonotype turned up a few times. The chain has TRBV7-9 and TRBJ2-1; tentatively, D is TRBD2 (6 bases). Germline V gene sequence: CDR1 SEHNR, CDR2 FQNEAQ (reference sequence). The CDR3 spans 14 residues. With 1 base removed from V and 8 bases from J, the gap between germline ends came to 12 bases. Written as DNA, the CDR3 is TGTGCCAGCAGCTTAGACACTAGCAGGGATGAGCAGTTCTTC. Translating gives CASSLDTSRDEQFF.

The CDR3 region is CSAPGLAGDGRDEQYF. DNA of the CDR3: TGCAGTGCTCCCGGACTAGCGGGAGACGGGAGAGACGAGCAGTACTTC. This rearrangement joins TRBV20-1 to TRBJ2-7; 13 positions match TRBD2. The CDR3 has 16 residues. V gave up 5 bases and J gave up 5 bases; unmatched junction bases: 12. Germline values: CDR1 DFQATT, CDR2 SNEGSKA (reference sequence).

There are many counts of this clonotype. The CDR3 here is CASSLSGARGGYNEQFF. DNA of the CDR3: TGTGCCAGCAGTTTAAGCGGCGCGCGGGGGGGATACAATGAGCAGTTCTTC. The V and J genes are TRBV27 and TRBJ2-1; TRBD2 matches at 9 bases. The germline gives CDR1 MNHEY, CDR2 SMNVEV (reference sequence). The CDR3 has 17 residues. With 2 bases clipped from V and 4 bases from J, the junction kept 9 bases outside the gene matches.

This clonotype was recorded many times. The chain employs TRBV7-9 and TRBJ2-5; D unclear. V shed 4 bases and J shed 4 bases, with 10 bases lying between them. The CDR3 contains 13 residues. The germline V gene has CDR1 SEHNR and CDR2 FQNEAQ (reference sequence). CDR3 region: CASSSGIGETQYF. CDR3 nucleotide sequence: TGTGCCAGCAGCTCAGGAATCGGAGAGACCCAGTACTTC.

This clonotype has ten or more counts. The chain employs TRBV19 and TRBJ2-2; possibly TRBD2 for D (5 bases). V was clipped by 4 bases and J by 5 bases, with 11 bases between them. Germline values: CDR1 LNHDA, CDR2 SQIVND (reference sequence). This CDR3 has 14 amino acids. CDR3 nucleotides: TGTGCCAGTAGTAGTGGGAGCAGGACCGGGGAGCTGTTTTTT. It codes for CASSSGSRTGELFF. The full variable domain, in which reference TRBV19 and TRBJ2-2 provide the parts outside the CDR3, is DGGITQSPKYLFRKEGQNVTLSCEQNLNHDAMYWYRQDPGQGLRLIYYSQIVNDFQKGDIAEGYSVSREKKESFPLTVTSAQKNPTAFYLCASSSGSRTGELFFGEGSRLTVL.

The sample holds many counts of this clonotype. The V gene is TRBV11-2, the J gene TRBJ2-1, with D tentatively TRBD1 (5 bases). This CDR3 has 12 amino acids. The V end was cut by 5 bases, the J end by 7 bases, with 9 bases between. Looked up from germline, CDR1 is SGHAT and CDR2 is FQNNGV. CDR3 in DNA: TGTGCCAGCAGCCGATGGACAAATGAGCAGTTCTTC. The encoded protein is CASSRWTNEQFF.

In this sample, this clonotype turned up a few times. This sequence joins TRBV6-2 or TRBV6-3 and TRBJ1-2; unclear D gene. The CDR3 is made up of 13 amino acids. Germline V gives CDR1 MNHEY, CDR2 SVGEGT. The V and J ends lost 0 bases and 8 bases respectively, with 10 bases between them. The CDR3 spells CASSYSNRGGYTF. The DNA for the CDR3 is TGTGCCAGCAGTTACTCGAACAGAGGAGGCTACACCTTC.

This clonotype came up a few times. Germline and junction disagree at one end, which may indicate a read error. J is TRBJ2-6 and V is TRBV7-3; weak D call: TRBD2 (7 bases). The CDR3 has 16 residues. In germline, CDR1 is SGHTA, CDR2 FQGTGA. Here the CDR3 DNA reads TGTGCCAGCAGCGCCGGTGGGGGGGCTGGTGCCAACGTCCTGACTTTC. Its translation is CASSAGGGAGANVLTF.

This clonotype was seen ten or more times. The chain combines TRBV28 with TRBJ1-2; D is undetermined. The CDR3 extends over 13 amino acids. From germline, CDR1 is MDHEN and CDR2 SYDVKM. V gave up 3 bases and J gave up 4 bases, with 9 bases separating them. Here the CDR3 DNA reads TGTGCCAGCAGTTTGGCTGGGCCCTATGGCTACACCTTC. Translated, it gives CASSLAGPYGYTF.

In this sample, this clonotype turned up a few times. V and J are TRBV29-1 and TRBJ2-7, with 13 bases identical to TRBD2. The CDR3 contains 13 residues. Germline CDR1 is SQVTM and CDR2 is ANQGSEA. Trimming cost V 7 bases and J 4 bases; bases outside gene matches: 4. The CDR3 bases are TGCAGCGCTACTAGCGGGAGGGGATACGAGCAGTACTTC. Amino acid sequence: CSATSGRGYEQYF.

This clonotype was observed at least ten times. The J gene is TRBJ1-3, the V gene TRBV7-9; TRBD1 might be the D (5 bases). This CDR3 is 17 amino acids long. In germline, CDR1 is SEHNR, CDR2 FQNEAQ (reference sequence). Trimming cost V 5 bases and J 0 bases, with 17 bases left between them. CDR3 region: CASSRNRDRTSGNTIYF. Here the CDR3 DNA reads TGTGCCAGCAGCCGGAACCGGGACCGCACCTCTGGAAACACCATATATTTT.

There are many counts of this clonotype. The V gene is TRBV10-3, the J gene TRBJ2-1, with TRBD2 matching over 9 bases. The CDR3 spans 15 residues. Looked up from germline, CDR1 is ENHRY and CDR2 is SYGVKD. V was clipped by 3 bases and J by 6 bases; unmatched bases: 6. The CDR3 DNA reads TGTGCCATCAGTGACGGGGGGACTAGCTCCAATGAGCAGTTCTTC. Protein product: CAISDGGTSSNEQFF.

V is TRBV18 and J is TRBJ2-7; D not resolved. Trimming took off 3 bases at V and 4 bases at J, with 16 bases between the two ends. The CDR3 extends over 15 amino acids. Per the germline V gene, CDR1 is KGHSH and CDR2 is LQKENI. Here the CDR3 reads CASSPLEGFRYEQYF. The CDR3 coding sequence is TGTGCCAGCTCACCCCTCGAAGGGTTTCGTTACGAGCAGTACTTC.

This clonotype appeared many times. The gene calls are TRBV28 and TRBJ2-5; 13 positions match TRBD2. Looked up from germline, CDR1 is MDHEN and CDR2 is SYDVKM. Trimming took 5 bases from V and 6 from J; bases not matched to a gene: 6. This CDR3 is 15 amino acids long. CDR3 nucleotides: TGTGCCAGCAGTAGACTAGCGGGAGGATGGCAGACCCAGTACTTC. Protein product: CASSRLAGGWQTQYF.

The rearrangement links TRBV4-1 to TRBJ1-1; D gene ambiguous. The V and J ends lost 0 bases and 3 bases respectively, with 8 bases between them. The germline V gene encodes CDR1 MGHRA and CDR2 YSYEKL. There are 14 residues in the CDR3. CDR3 sequence (DNA): TGCGCCAGCAGCCAAGAAAGGGCGGACACTGAAGCTTTCTTT. The encoded protein is CASSQERADTEAFF.

This clonotype has at least ten counts. V usage is TRBV5-4 and J usage is TRBJ1-2; 8 nucleotides agree with TRBD1. Germline V lookup: CDR1 SGHNT, CDR2 YYREEE (reference sequence). CDR3 length: 13 residues. Trimming took 4 bases from V and 6 from J; bases not matched to a gene: 5. The CDR3 sequence: CASSRTGLDGYTF. CDR3 DNA sequence: TGTGCCAGCAGCAGGACAGGGTTAGATGGCTACACCTTC.

This chain joins TRBV19 and TRBJ1-1; no clear D gene. The CDR3 is made up of 12 amino acids. The V gene's germline CDR1 is LNHDA and CDR2 SQIVND (reference sequence). With 3 bases removed from V and 7 bases from J, the gap between germline ends came to 9 bases. The CDR3 reads CASSITAYEAFF. The CDR3 region has the DNA TGTGCCAGTAGTATCACAGCTTATGAAGCTTTCTTT.

Many counts were recorded for this clonotype. This chain joins TRBV7-6 and TRBJ2-5; no clear D. Deletions cut 4 bases from V and 4 bases from J, with 13 bases between. The germline V gene encodes CDR1 SGHVS and CDR2 FNYEAQ. This CDR3 is 14 amino acids long. CDR3 DNA: TGTGCCAGCAGCTCGATGTCAGGCAGAGAGACCCAGTACTTC. Residues: CASSSMSGRETQYF.

This clonotype was counted between two and nine times. The V and J genes are TRBV6-5 and TRBJ2-7, with 8 bases that match TRBD1. The CDR3 runs to 14 residues. Unmatched junction bases numbered 5, after V lost 5 bases and J lost 2 bases. The germline gives CDR1 MNHEY, CDR2 SVGAGI. The CDR3 region has the DNA TGTGCCAGCAGTATAGGGACAGGAGCCTACGAGCAGTACTTC. It codes for CASSIGTGAYEQYF.

This clonotype turned up a few times. The V gene is TRBV4-1, the J gene TRBJ1-1; no clear D. Germline assignment: CDR1 MGHRA and CDR2 YSYEKL. The V end was cut by 0 bases, the J end by 7 bases, with 9 bases between. The CDR3 totals 13 residues. The CDR3: CASSQEGQVEAFF. Written as DNA, the CDR3 is TGCGCCAGCAGCCAAGAGGGTCAAGTTGAAGCTTTCTTT.

This chain uses TRBV7-9 with TRBJ2-5, with unresolved D. CDR1 is SEHNR, CDR2 FQNEAQ, per germline (reference sequence). Trimming shortened V by 0 bases and J by 1 base, and 6 bases separated the two germline ends. The CDR3 runs 14 residues. The CDR3 nucleotides read TGTGCCAGCAGCTTAGCACATCTCCAAGAGACCCAGTACTTC. As protein: CASSLAHLQETQYF.

This clonotype was detected a few times. V and J are TRBV4-2 and TRBJ2-2, with D possibly TRBD2 on 6 matching bases. This CDR3 has 14 amino acids. Deletions cut 5 bases from V and 3 bases from J, with 10 bases between. Germline CDR1 reads LGHNA; CDR2 reads YNFKEQ. This CDR3 reads CASSGREDTGELFF. The CDR3 DNA follows: TGTGCCAGCAGCGGCAGGGAGGACACCGGGGAGCTGTTTTTT.